These 24 T cell receptor beta chains were all obtained from the same sample, sequenced in a study of blood T cell repertoires in COVID-19. Sequenced by immunoSEQ multiplex PCR; TCRdb stores in-frame clones only, minus some. Among about 110,000 clones listed, over 60% were seen once. Specimen: peripheral blood. The receptors originated from a man older than 75 with COVID-19, enrolled during active disease.

J is TRBJ2-1 and V is TRBV24-1; tentative D call: TRBD2 (6 bases). The CDR3 consists of 15 residues. The germline CDR1 and CDR2 sequences are KGHDR and SFDVKD. The ends were cut back, 9 bases at V and 2 bases at J, with 16 bases in the middle. CDR3 DNA: TGTGCCACCGAATCTGGGAGGCAGGCCTACAATGAGCAGTTCTTC. As protein: CATESGRQAYNEQFF.

This clone was seen more than once but under ten times. This rearrangement joins TRBV6-4 to TRBJ1-2; unclear D gene. Germline V gene data show CDR1 as MRHNA and CDR2 as SNTAGT. V lost 0 bases and J 13 bases, leaving 18 bases between the germline ends. The length of the CDR3 is 14 residues. CDR3 DNA sequence: TGTGCCAGCAGTGACTCAAGGAGTCGACCGAGGAGCACCTTC. Protein product: CASSDSRSRPRSTF.

The chain employs TRBV7-2 and TRBJ1-5; D unclear. Germline V gene data show CDR1 as SGHTA and CDR2 as FQGNSA. Trimming left V 6 bases short and J 7 bases short, with 13 bases between. This CDR3 contains 13 residues. DNA for the CDR3: TGTGCCAGCAGTTCTACCTTAGAGCAGCCCCAGCATTTT. Translating it yields CASSSTLEQPQHF.

In this sample, this clone turned up once. The rearrangement joins TRBV30 to TRBJ1-1; D may be TRBD1 (5 bases). The CDR3 runs 14 residues. Germline-derived CDR1 and CDR2 are GTSNPN and SVGIG (reference sequence). With 5 bases removed from V and 1 base from J, the gap between germline ends came to 14 bases. The CDR3 nucleotides read TGTGCCTGGGGGCCCGGGGGACCGAACACTGAAGCTTTCTTT. Translated: CAWGPGGPNTEAFF.

The gene calls are TRBV28 and TRBJ1-6, with D possibly being TRBD1 (5 bases). CDR1 and CDR2 (germline): MDHEN, SYDVKM. This CDR3 contains 14 residues. The germline V and J ends were trimmed by 0 bases and 5 bases, with 5 bases remaining between them. The CDR3 DNA sequence: TGTGCCAGCAGTTTATGGGACAATAATTCACCCCTCCACTTT. Its protein product is CASSLWDNNSPLHF.

The rearrangement joins TRBV4-1 to TRBJ2-1; unclear D gene. Germline loops: CDR1 MGHRA, CDR2 YSYEKL. There are 17 residues in the CDR3. Trimming pared 2 bases from V and 0 bases from J, leaving 14 bases between. The CDR3 protein is CASSQSLSFSSYNEQFF. CDR3 bases: TGCGCCAGCAGCCAAAGTCTTTCTTTCAGCTCCTACAATGAGCAGTTCTTC.

This sequence joins TRBV19 and TRBJ1-2, with D uncertain. V gave up 5 bases and J gave up 5 bases, with 15 bases separating them. The CDR3 has 14 residues. Germline V gene data show CDR1 as LNHDA and CDR2 as SQIVND (reference sequence). The CDR3 loop reads CASSPMNRFYGYTF. The CDR3, as DNA: TGTGCCAGTAGTCCTATGAACCGGTTTTATGGCTACACCTTC.

As DNA, the CDR3 is TGTGCCAGCAGCCCCGCCCCGTTGGGGGCCCGGGAAAAACTGTTTTTT. Protein product: CASSPAPLGAREKLFF. The chain carries TRBV28 and TRBJ1-4; D may be TRBD1 (6 bases). CDR1 MDHEN and CDR2 SYDVKM come from the germline V gene. The germline V and J ends were trimmed by 6 bases and 8 bases, with 22 bases remaining between them. The CDR3 covers 16 residues.

This CDR3 reads CASSVGRDSDTQYF. In nucleotides, the CDR3 is TGTGCCAGCAGCGTCGGGAGAGATTCGGATACGCAGTATTTT. This rearrangement joins TRBV9 to TRBJ2-3, with D perhaps matching TRBD2 (6 bases). Germline CDR1 and CDR2: SGDLS and YYNGEE. The CDR3 sequence is 14 residues long. V was pared by 2 bases and J by 6 bases, with 13 bases between.

The V gene is TRBV19, the J gene TRBJ1-6; 8 bases line up with TRBD1. The CDR3 contains 14 residues. The trim removed 7 bases at V and 10 bases at J, leaving 9 bases unmatched. Germline V gene data show CDR1 as LNHDA and CDR2 as SQIVND (reference sequence). Here the CDR3 DNA reads TGTGCCAGTAAAAGTGGGGACAGGCCCTCACCCCTCCACTTT. Amino acid sequence: CASKSGDRPSPLHF.

The gene calls are TRBV7-3 and TRBJ2-1; 7 positions match TRBD2. The CDR3 contains 16 residues. The ends lost 0 bases at V and 4 bases at J; junction bases unmatched: 6. Per germline, CDR1 SGHTA and CDR2 FQGTGA. In DNA, the CDR3 is TGTGCCAGCAGCTTAACGGCCGGGACTACTTACAATGAGCAGTTCTTC. Translated: CASSLTAGTTYNEQFF.

This clone showed up just once. The chain carries TRBV28 and TRBJ1-4; 7 nucleotides agree with TRBD1. Germline CDR1 reads MDHEN; CDR2 reads SYDVKM. The CDR3 consists of 14 residues. V shed 6 bases and J 7 bases; nucleotides not matched to a gene: 8. The CDR3 DNA follows: TGTGCCAGCAGCCCAGGGGGGTCGGCTGAAAAACTGTTTTTT. It is translated as CASSPGGSAEKLFF.

The rearrangement uses TRBV6-5 and TRBJ2-2; D perhaps matches TRBD1 (6 bases). The germline V gene has CDR1 MNHEY and CDR2 SVGAGI. The CDR3 extends over 16 amino acids. The V end lost 0 bases, the J end lost 7 bases, and 15 bases lay between the germline ends. The CDR3 nucleotides read TGTGCCAGCAGTTACTCGGCTTACAGGGTAGACGGGGAGCTGTTTTTT. Its protein product is CASSYSAYRVDGELFF.

The sample holds a few counts of this clone. The CDR3 nucleotides read TGCGCCAGCAGCCAAGACAGGGACTATGGCTACACCTTC. It specifies CASSQDRDYGYTF. The rearrangement links TRBV4-1 to TRBJ1-2; D perhaps matches TRBD1 (5 bases). Germline V gene lookup returns CDR1 MGHRA and CDR2 YSYEKL. This CDR3 spans 13 amino acids. The V gene lost 0 bases and the J gene lost 3 bases, with 5 bases spanning the gap.

The V and J genes are TRBV28 and TRBJ2-3; TRBD1 matches at 7 bases. With V trimmed by 6 bases and J by 0 bases, 12 bases remained unmatched. Germline V lookup: CDR1 MDHEN, CDR2 SYDVKM. This CDR3 spans 17 amino acids. The CDR3 DNA reads TGTGCCAGCAGGGGACGGGACAGAGATACTAGCACAGATACGCAGTATTTT. Its protein is CASRGRDRDTSTDTQYF.

This clone turned up a few times. CDR3 coding DNA: TGTGCCAGCAGCCTGGCTCACGGAAACACCATATATTTT. This codes for CASSLAHGNTIYF. The chain is built from TRBV14 and TRBJ1-3, with D unresolved. CDR3 length equals 13 residues. CDR1 SGHDN and CDR2 FVKESK come from the germline V gene. Trimming removed 4 bases at V and 4 bases at J, with 8 bases between.

V and J are TRBV19 and TRBJ2-1, with 14 bases aligning to TRBD2. This CDR3 has 16 residues. The germline CDR1 and CDR2 sequences are LNHDA and SQIVND (reference sequence). V shed 6 bases and J 7 bases; nucleotides not matched to a gene: 8. CDR3 loop: CASSKPGTSGRNEQFF. As DNA, the CDR3 is TGTGCCAGTAGCAAGCCCGGGACTAGCGGGAGAAATGAGCAGTTCTTC.

The chain combines TRBV19 with TRBJ2-5; D is unclear. The CDR3 spans 12 residues. Deletions cut 4 bases from V and 4 bases from J, with 7 bases between. Germline V gene lookup returns CDR1 LNHDA and CDR2 SQIVND (reference sequence). The CDR3 nucleotides are TGTGCCAGTAGTACCAGAGGAGAGACCCAGTACTTC. This translates into CASSTRGETQYF. Full variable domain (rest looked up from reference TRBV19 and TRBJ2-5): DGGITQSPKYLFRKEGQNVTLSCEQNLNHDAMYWYRQDPGQGLRLIYYSQIVNDFQKGDIAEGYSVSREKKESFPLTVTSAQKNPTAFYLCASSTRGETQYFGPGTRLLVL.

There are a few counts of this clone. The chain is built from TRBV6-5 and TRBJ1-2, with a tentative D call TRBD1 (5 bases). The CDR3 consists of 14 residues. Trimming took off 5 bases at V and 3 bases at J, with 13 bases between the two ends. In germline, CDR1 is MNHEY, CDR2 SVGAGI. The CDR3 nucleotides read TGTGCCAGCAGTCGCTTCCAGGGATACTATGGCTACACCTTC. Translating gives CASSRFQGYYGYTF.

CDR3 nucleotide sequence: TGTGCCAGCAGGCGGGACAGGTCGGGTTCCTACGAGCAGTACTTC. Amino acids: CASRRDRSGSYEQYF. The gene calls are TRBV6-5 and TRBJ2-7; 8 bases match TRBD1. V was pared by 6 bases and J by 1 base, with 8 bases of the junction left unmatched. This CDR3 spans 15 amino acids. Germline V gene sequence: CDR1 MNHEY, CDR2 SVGAGI.

V gene TRBV6-5 combines with J gene TRBJ1-1, with a possible D match to TRBD1 (5 bases). CDR1 and CDR2 from the germline V gene are MNHEY and SVGAGI. The CDR3 extends over 14 amino acids. V lost 2 bases to trimming and J lost 3 bases, with 10 bases between them. The CDR3 bases are TGTGCCAGCAGTTACGGAAGGGGTGACACTGAAGCTTTCTTT. It is translated as CASSYGRGDTEAFF.

The chain joins TRBV10-3 to TRBJ2-5, with 10 bases aligning to TRBD1. Germline V gene sequence: CDR1 ENHRY, CDR2 SYGVKD. The CDR3 has 16 amino acids. V trimming: 2 bases; J trimming: 0 bases; junction bases outside the gene matches: 3. CDR3 loop: CAISEEGQGYQETQYF. Here the CDR3 DNA reads TGTGCCATCAGTGAGGAGGGACAGGGGTACCAAGAGACCCAGTACTTC.

This chain connects TRBV2 to TRBJ2-2, with 10 bases fitting TRBD1. After removal of 7 bases from V and 0 bases from J, the junction contained 2 bases not matched to a gene. CDR1 and CDR2 (germline): SNHLY, FYNNEI. CDR3 length: 15 residues. The CDR3 region has the DNA TGTGCCAGCATTGGACAGGGGGCGAACACCGGGGAGCTGTTTTTT. It codes for CASIGQGANTGELFF. The complete variable domain, with remaining parts taken from reference TRBV2 and TRBJ2-2, reads EPEVTQTPSHQVTQMGQEVILRCVPISNHLYFYWYRQILGQKVEFLVSFYNNEISEKSEIFDDQFSVERPDGSNFTLKIRSTKLEDSAMYFCASIGQGANTGELFFGEGSRLTVL.

The V call is TRBV28, the J call TRBJ2-3, with a weak D call TRBD2 (6 bases). Per germline, CDR1 MDHEN and CDR2 SYDVKM. V dropped 3 bases and J dropped 2 bases, with 15 bases sitting between them. CDR3 length: 16 residues. The CDR3, as DNA: TGTGCCAGCAGTTTCGCCGGCGGGACCGCCACAGATACGCAGTATTTT. Its protein is CASSFAGGTATDTQYF.